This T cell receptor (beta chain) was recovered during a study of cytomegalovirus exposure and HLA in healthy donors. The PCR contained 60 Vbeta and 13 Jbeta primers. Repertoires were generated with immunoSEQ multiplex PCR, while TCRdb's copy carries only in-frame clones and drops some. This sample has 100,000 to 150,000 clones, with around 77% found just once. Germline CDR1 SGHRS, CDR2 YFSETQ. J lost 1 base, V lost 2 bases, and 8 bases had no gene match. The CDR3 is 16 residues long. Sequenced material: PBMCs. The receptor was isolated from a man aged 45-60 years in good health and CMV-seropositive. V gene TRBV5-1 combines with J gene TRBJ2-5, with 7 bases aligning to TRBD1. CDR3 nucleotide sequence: TGCGCCAGCAGCTTCGGGACAGCGGTAACCCAAGAGACCCAGTACTTC. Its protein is CASSFGTAVTQETQYF.